These 11 T cell receptor beta chains came from one sample sequenced in a study of blood T cell repertoires in COVID-19. Sequencing was performed with immunoSEQ multiplex PCR; in TCRdb, only in-frame clones are kept and a portion is missing. The sample includes about 420,000 clones, over 85% of them seen just once. The specimen was peripheral blood. Receptors originate from a man between 18 and 35 years old with COVID-19, enrolled during active disease.

With regard to this clone: Other DNA sequences within the sample encode an identical CDR3. The rearrangement joins TRBV9 to TRBJ2-7, with a weak D call TRBD2 (5 bases). This CDR3 has 14 residues. Per the germline V gene, CDR1 is SGDLS and CDR2 is YYNGEE. Trimming cost V 0 bases and J 1 base, with 8 bases left between them. CDR3 nucleotides: TGTGCCAGCAGCGTAGGCAGCGGTTCCTACGAGCAGTACTTC. It specifies CASSVGSGSYEQYF.

The V and J genes are TRBV5-4 and TRBJ2-1; TRBD2 aligns across 8 bases. The CDR3 covers 16 residues. Unmatched junction bases numbered 7, after V lost 3 bases and J lost 2 bases. CDR1 SGHNT and CDR2 YYREEE come from the germline V gene (reference sequence). CDR3 bases: TGTGCCAGCAGCTCGCCAACTAGCGGCCCCTACAATGAGCAGTTCTTC. This codes for CASSSPTSGPYNEQFF.

The V gene is TRBV7-6, the J gene TRBJ1-2; D might be TRBD1 (6 bases). The length of the CDR3 is 14 residues. The ends were cut back, 5 bases at V and 2 bases at J, with 12 bases in the middle. The germline V gene has CDR1 SGHVS and CDR2 FNYEAQ. CDR3 sequence (DNA): TGTGCCAGCAGCATAGACAGGTCCAACTATGGCTACACCTTC. Its protein product is CASSIDRSNYGYTF. The variable domain in full, with the rest retrieved from reference TRBV7-6 and TRBJ1-2, is GAGVSQSPRYKVTKRGQDVALRCDPISGHVSLYWYRQALGQGPEFLTYFNYEAQQDKSGLPNDRFSAERPEGSISTLTIQRTEQRDSAMYRCASSIDRSNYGYTFGSGTRLTVV.

The chain couples TRBV25-1 to TRBJ2-7; the D gene is possibly TRBD2 (5 bases). Trimming took off 0 bases at V and 4 bases at J, with 22 bases between the two ends. In germline, CDR1 is MGHDK, CDR2 SYGVNS. The CDR3 is 18 amino acids. The CDR3 reads CASSEYGQGLAPLYEQYF. The CDR3 nucleotides are TGTGCCAGCAGTGAATACGGGCAAGGGCTAGCCCCCTTGTACGAGCAGTACTTC.

The CDR3 bases are TGTGCCATCAGTGAGAACAGCGGGAGGGGAGATACGCAGTATTTT. This encodes CAISENSGRGDTQYF. The chain uses TRBV10-3 and TRBJ2-3, with 10 positions matching TRBD2. This CDR3 region has 15 residues. Germline assignment: CDR1 ENHRY and CDR2 SYGVKD. Trimming cost V 2 bases and J 5 bases; bases outside gene matches: 4.

This clone has ten or more counts. The gene calls are TRBV2 and TRBJ2-5; D not certain. CDR1 SNHLY and CDR2 FYNNEI come from the germline V gene. The ends were cut back, 4 bases at V and 5 bases at J, with 5 bases in the middle. The CDR3 consists of 11 residues. For the CDR3, the DNA is TGTGCCAGCAGTGCGGTGGAGACCCAGTACTTC. This translates into CASSAVETQYF. Looking up the rest from reference TRBV2 and TRBJ2-5 gives the full variable domain: EPEVTQTPSHQVTQMGQEVILRCVPISNHLYFYWYRQILGQKVEFLVSFYNNEISEKSEIFDDQFSVERPDGSNFTLKIRSTKLEDSAMYFCASSAVETQYFGPGTRLLVL.

The rearrangement uses TRBV7-8 and TRBJ1-1; no definite D call. Trimming pared 4 bases from V and 2 bases from J, leaving 14 bases between. CDR3 size: 15 residues. Germline-derived CDR1 and CDR2 are SGHVS and FQNEAQ. The chain's CDR3 is CASSSDRQVNTEAFF. DNA of the CDR3: TGTGCCAGCAGCTCAGATCGGCAGGTTAACACTGAAGCTTTCTTT.

CDR3 DNA: TGTGCCAGCAGCCGGATTGGGAGCGGGAGATGGGGGGAGCTGTTTTTT. It translates to CASSRIGSGRWGELFF. The chain recombines TRBV7-2 with TRBJ2-2; 8 nucleotides line up with TRBD2. After removal of 5 bases from V and 8 bases from J, the junction contained 13 bases not matched to a gene. The CDR3 extends over 16 amino acids. Germline loops: CDR1 SGHTA, CDR2 FQGNSA.

Turning to this clone: Other nucleotide sequences from this sample produce the same CDR3. The chain carries TRBV4-1 and TRBJ2-7; weak D call: TRBD2 (5 bases). Germline values: CDR1 MGHRA, CDR2 YSYEKL. The V gene lost 1 base and the J gene lost 4 bases, with 8 bases spanning the gap. CDR3 length: 13 amino acids. The CDR3 spells CASSQGSGYEQYF. In DNA form, the CDR3 reads TGCGCCAGCAGCCAAGGGTCGGGGTACGAGCAGTACTTC.

The gene calls are TRBV7-2 and TRBJ2-1; TRBD2 agrees at 12 bases. The CDR3 is made up of 16 amino acids. J lost 8 bases, V lost 5 bases, and 10 bases had no gene match. CDR1 is SGHTA and CDR2 is FQGNSA in the germline V gene. The CDR3 nucleotides are TGTGCCAGCAGCCTCCGACTAGCGGGGGCCTCCGATGAGCAGTTCTTC. This sequence encodes CASSLRLAGASDEQFF.

The chain combines TRBV15 with TRBJ2-1; D unresolved. The CDR3 is made up of 14 amino acids. Trimming shortened V by 8 bases and J by 5 bases, and 16 bases separated the two germline ends. Germline CDR1 LNHNV, CDR2 YYDKDF (reference sequence). Here the CDR3 reads CATCQPSANNEQFF. As DNA, the CDR3 is TGTGCCACCTGCCAGCCCAGCGCCAACAATGAGCAGTTCTTC. Based on the CDR3 plus reference TRBV15 and TRBJ2-1, the full variable domain is DAMVIQNPRYQVTQFGKPVTLSCSQTLNHNVMYWYQQKSSQAPKLLFHYYDKDFNNEADTPDNFQSRRPNTSFCFLDIRSPGLGDTAMYLCATCQPSANNEQFFGPGTRLTVL.